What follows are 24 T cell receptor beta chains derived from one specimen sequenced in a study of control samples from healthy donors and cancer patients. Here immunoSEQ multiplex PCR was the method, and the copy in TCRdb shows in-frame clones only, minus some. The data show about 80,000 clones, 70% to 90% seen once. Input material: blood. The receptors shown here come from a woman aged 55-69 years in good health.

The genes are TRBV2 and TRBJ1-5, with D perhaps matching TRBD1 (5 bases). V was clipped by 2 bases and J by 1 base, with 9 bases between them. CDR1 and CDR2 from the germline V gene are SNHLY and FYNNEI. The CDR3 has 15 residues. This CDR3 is CASSENGGSNQPQHF. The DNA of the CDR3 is TGTGCCAGCAGTGAAAACGGGGGGAGCAATCAGCCCCAGCATTTT.

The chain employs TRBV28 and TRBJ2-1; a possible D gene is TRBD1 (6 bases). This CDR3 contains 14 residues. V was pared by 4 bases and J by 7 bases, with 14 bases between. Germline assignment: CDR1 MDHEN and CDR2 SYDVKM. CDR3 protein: CASSSLRGGNEQFF. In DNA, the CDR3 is TGTGCCAGCAGTTCCCTCCGAGGGGGAAATGAGCAGTTCTTC.

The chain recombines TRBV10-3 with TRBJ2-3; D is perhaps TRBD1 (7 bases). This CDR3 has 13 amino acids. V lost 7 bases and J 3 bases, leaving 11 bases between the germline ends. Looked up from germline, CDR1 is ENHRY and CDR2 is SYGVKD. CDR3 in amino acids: CAIKGAGTDTQYF. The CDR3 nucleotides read TGTGCCATCAAGGGGGCGGGGACAGATACGCAGTATTTT.

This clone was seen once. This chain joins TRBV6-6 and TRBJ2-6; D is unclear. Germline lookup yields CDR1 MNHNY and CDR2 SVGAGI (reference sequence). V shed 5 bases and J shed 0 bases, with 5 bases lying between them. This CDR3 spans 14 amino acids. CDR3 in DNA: TGTGCCAGCAGTGCCGGCTCTGGGGCCAACGTCCTGACTTTC. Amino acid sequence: CASSAGSGANVLTF.

CDR3 loop: CASSLVRRGSSEQYF. For the CDR3, the DNA is TGCGCCAGCAGCTTGGTACGAAGGGGTTCGTCCGAGCAGTACTTC. The chain employs TRBV5-1 and TRBJ2-7; a weak D match, TRBD1 (5 bases). V shed 0 bases and J shed 6 bases, with 16 bases lying between them. The germline CDR1 and CDR2 sequences are SGHRS and YFSETQ. This CDR3 region has 15 residues.

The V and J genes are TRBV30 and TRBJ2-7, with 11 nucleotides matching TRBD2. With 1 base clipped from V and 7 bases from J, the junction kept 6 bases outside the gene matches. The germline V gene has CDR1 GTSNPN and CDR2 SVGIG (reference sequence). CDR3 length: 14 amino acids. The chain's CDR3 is CAWSASGRMGEQYF. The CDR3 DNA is TGTGCCTGGAGTGCTAGCGGGAGGATGGGTGAGCAGTACTTC.

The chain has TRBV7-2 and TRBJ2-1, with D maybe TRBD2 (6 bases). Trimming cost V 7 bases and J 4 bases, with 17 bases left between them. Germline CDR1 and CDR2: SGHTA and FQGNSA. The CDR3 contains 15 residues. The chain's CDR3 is CASNPFGAGYNEQFF. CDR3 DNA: TGTGCCAGCAACCCCTTCGGGGCGGGGTACAATGAGCAGTTCTTC.

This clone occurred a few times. The CDR3 coding sequence is TGTGCCAGGGGACTAGCAATTTCCTACGAGCAGTACTTC. Encoded protein: CARGLAISYEQYF. This chain connects TRBV19 to TRBJ2-7; 9 bases align to TRBD2. Losses at the gene ends were 9 bases for V and 1 base for J; bases not matched to a gene: 4. The CDR3 is 13 amino acids. Germline CDR1 LNHDA, CDR2 SQIVND (reference sequence).

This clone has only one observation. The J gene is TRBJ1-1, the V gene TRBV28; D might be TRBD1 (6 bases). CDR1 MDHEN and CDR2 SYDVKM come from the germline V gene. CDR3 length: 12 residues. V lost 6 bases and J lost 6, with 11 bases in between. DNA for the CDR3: TGTGCCAGCAGCTCCCGGGGGCCTGAAGCTTTCTTT. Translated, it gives CASSSRGPEAFF.

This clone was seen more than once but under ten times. CDR3 protein: CASRPTSGRIEQYF. CDR3 bases: TGTGCCAGCAGGCCGACTAGCGGGAGAATCGAGCAGTACTTC. The chain uses TRBV2 and TRBJ2-7; 12 nucleotides match TRBD2. Germline V CDR1 and CDR2: SNHLY, FYNNEI. The CDR3 loop spans 14 amino acids. With V trimmed by 6 bases and J by 6 bases, 6 bases remained unmatched.

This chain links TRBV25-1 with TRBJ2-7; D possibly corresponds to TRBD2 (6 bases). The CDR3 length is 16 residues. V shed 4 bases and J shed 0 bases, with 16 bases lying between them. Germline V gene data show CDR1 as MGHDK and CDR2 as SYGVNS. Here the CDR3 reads CASSAPGLRSSYEQYF. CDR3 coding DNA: TGTGCCAGCAGTGCCCCGGGACTGCGCTCCTCCTACGAGCAGTACTTC.

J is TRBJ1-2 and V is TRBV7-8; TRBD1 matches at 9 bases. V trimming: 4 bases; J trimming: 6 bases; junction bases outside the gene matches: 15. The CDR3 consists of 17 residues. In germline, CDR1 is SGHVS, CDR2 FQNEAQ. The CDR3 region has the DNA TGTGCCAGCAGCTCAACCGGGACAGGGTTAATATTGGATGGCTACACCTTC. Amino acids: CASSSTGTGLILDGYTF.

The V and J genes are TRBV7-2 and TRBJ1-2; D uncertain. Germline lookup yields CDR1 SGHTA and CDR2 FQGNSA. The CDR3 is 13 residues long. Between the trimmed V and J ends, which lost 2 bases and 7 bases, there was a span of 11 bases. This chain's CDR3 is CASSLNRQTGYTF. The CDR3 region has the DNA TGTGCCAGCAGCTTAAATCGCCAGACTGGCTACACCTTC.

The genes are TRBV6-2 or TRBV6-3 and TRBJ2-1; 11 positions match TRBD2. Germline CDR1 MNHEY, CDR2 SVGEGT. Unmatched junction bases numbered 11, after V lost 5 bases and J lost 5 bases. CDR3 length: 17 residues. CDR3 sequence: CASSTKVRLAGNNEQFF. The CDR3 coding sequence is TGTGCCAGCAGTACGAAGGTCCGACTAGCGGGAAACAATGAGCAGTTCTTC.

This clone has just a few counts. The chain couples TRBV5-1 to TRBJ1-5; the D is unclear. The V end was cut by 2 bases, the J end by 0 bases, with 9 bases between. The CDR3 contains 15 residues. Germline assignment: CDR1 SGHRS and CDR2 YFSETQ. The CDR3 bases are TGCGCCAGCAGCTTAGGTAAGAATAGCAATCAGCCCCAGCATTTT. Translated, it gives CASSLGKNSNQPQHF.

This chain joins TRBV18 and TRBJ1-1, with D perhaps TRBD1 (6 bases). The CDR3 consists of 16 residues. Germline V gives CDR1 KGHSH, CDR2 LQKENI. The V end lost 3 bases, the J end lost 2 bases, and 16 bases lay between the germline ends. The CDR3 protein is CASSPQRQAPNTEAFF. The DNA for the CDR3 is TGTGCCAGCTCACCCCAAAGACAGGCTCCTAACACTGAAGCTTTCTTT.

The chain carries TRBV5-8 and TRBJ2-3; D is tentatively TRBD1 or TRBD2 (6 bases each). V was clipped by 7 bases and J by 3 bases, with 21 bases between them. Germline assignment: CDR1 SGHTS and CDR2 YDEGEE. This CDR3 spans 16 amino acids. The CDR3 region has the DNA TGTGCCAGCCCCTCCTCCCCCGGGGGCGGAACAGATACGCAGTATTTT. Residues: CASPSSPGGGTDTQYF.

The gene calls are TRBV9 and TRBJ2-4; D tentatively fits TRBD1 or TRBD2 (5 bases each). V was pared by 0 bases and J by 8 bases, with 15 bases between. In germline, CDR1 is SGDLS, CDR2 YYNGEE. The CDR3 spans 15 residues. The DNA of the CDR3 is TGTGCCAGCAGCGTAGACGGCAGCCTGGGGGACATTCAGTACTTC. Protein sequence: CASSVDGSLGDIQYF.

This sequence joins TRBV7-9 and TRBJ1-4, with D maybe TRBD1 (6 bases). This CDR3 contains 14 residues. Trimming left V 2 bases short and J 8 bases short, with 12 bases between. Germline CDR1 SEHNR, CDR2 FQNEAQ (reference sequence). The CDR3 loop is CASSLRGLREKLFF. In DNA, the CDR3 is TGTGCCAGCAGCTTACGGGGGCTGAGGGAAAAACTGTTTTTT. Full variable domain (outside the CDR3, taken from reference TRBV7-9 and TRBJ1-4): DTGVSQNPRHKITKRGQNVTFRCDPISEHNRLYWYRQTLGQGPEFLTYFQNEAQLEKSRLLSDRFSAERPKGSFSTLEIQRTEQGDSAMYLCASSLRGLREKLFFGSGTQLSVL.

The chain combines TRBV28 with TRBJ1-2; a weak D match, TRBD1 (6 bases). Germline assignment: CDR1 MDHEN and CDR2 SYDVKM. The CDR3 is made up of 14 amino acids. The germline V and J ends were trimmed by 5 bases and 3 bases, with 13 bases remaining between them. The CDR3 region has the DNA TGTGCCAGCAGTACCACGACAGGATACTATGGCTACACCTTC. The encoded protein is CASSTTTGYYGYTF.

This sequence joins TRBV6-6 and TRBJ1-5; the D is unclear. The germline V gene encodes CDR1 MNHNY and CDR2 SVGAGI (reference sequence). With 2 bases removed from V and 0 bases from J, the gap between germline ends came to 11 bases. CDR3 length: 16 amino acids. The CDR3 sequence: CASSYPGTYSNQPQHF. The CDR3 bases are TGTGCCAGCAGTTACCCCGGTACCTATAGCAATCAGCCCCAGCATTTT.

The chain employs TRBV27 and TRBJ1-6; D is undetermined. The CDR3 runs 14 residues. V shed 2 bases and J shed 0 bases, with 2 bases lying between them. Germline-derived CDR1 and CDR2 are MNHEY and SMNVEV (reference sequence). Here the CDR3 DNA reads TGTGCCAGCAGTTTAAGCTCCTATAATTCACCCCTCCACTTT. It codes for CASSLSSYNSPLHF.

The CDR3 bases are TGTGCCAGCAGCTTACGGGGCAACTGGGACTACGAGCAGTACTTC. It yields the protein CASSLRGNWDYEQYF. V and J are TRBV7-9 and TRBJ2-7, with D perhaps assigned TRBD1 or TRBD2 (5 bases each). This CDR3 comprises 15 residues. V gave up 2 bases and J gave up 3 bases, with 14 bases separating them. Germline assignment: CDR1 SEHNR and CDR2 FQNEAQ (reference sequence).

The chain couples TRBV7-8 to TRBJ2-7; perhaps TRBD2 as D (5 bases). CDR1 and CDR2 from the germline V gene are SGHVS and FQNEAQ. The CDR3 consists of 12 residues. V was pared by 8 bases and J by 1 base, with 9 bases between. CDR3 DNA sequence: TGTGCCAGCGAGGGTCGGTCCTACGAGCAGTACTTC. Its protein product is CASEGRSYEQYF.